This T cell receptor (beta chain) was sequenced during a study of blood T cell repertoires in COVID-19. Participants spanned ages roughly 18 to 95 years and resided in around 25 US areas. Membership in each cohort depended on participant-reported clinical history. Methods used by the authors: The assay estimated nucleated cells by amplifying reference gene primers. Here immunoSEQ multiplex PCR was the method, and the copy in TCRdb shows in-frame clones only, minus some. V and J calls and clone size are copied from that table; D and trimming were computed from the DNA. The sample shows about 160,000 clones, around 85% of them seen only once. Per germline, CDR1 SGHTA and CDR2 FQGTGA. CDR3 length: 16 amino acids. Trimming cost V 5 bases and J 4 bases; bases outside gene matches: 10.

The receptor was isolated from a woman in her thirties or forties with acute COVID-19. Input material: PBMCs or T cells enriched from blood (not recorded which). The J gene is TRBJ2-1, the V gene TRBV7-3, with 8 bases lining up with TRBD2. The CDR3 nucleotides are TGTGCCAGCAGCCTTCGTAGCGGGGCTCCATACAATGAGCAGTTCTTC. Protein product: CASSLRSGAPYNEQFF.